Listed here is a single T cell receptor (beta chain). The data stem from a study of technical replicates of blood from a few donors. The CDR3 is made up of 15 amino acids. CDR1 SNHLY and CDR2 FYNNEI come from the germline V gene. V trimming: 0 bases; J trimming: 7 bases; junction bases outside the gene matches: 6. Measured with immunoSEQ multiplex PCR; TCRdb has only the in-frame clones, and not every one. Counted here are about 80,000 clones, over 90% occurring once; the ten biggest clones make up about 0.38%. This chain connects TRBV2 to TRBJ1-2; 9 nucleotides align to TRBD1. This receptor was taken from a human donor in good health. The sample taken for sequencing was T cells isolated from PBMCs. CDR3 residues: CASSEARTGVAGYTF. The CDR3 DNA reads TGTGCCAGCAGTGAAGCCCGGACAGGGGTAGCTGGCTACACCTTC.